This T cell receptor beta chain stems from a study of blood T cell repertoires in COVID-19. Study background: From the United States, Italy and Spain came samples of acute and convalescent COVID-19. PBMCs, B-cell-depleted T cells, or T cells provided the cDNA or gDNA that made up the material.

Original handling: The assay estimated nucleated cells by amplifying reference gene primers. Measured with immunoSEQ multiplex PCR; TCRdb has only the in-frame clones, and not every one. The DNA gave D and trimming, while V, J and clone size come from that table. The table lists under 60,000 clones, around 90% of them singletons. V gave up 2 bases and J gave up 7 bases; unmatched junction bases: 1. Per the germline V gene, CDR1 is LNHDA and CDR2 is SQIVND (reference sequence). The CDR3 is 13 residues long. The genes are TRBV19 and TRBJ2-1; 8 positions agree with TRBD1. The sample consisted of peripheral blood. This receptor was taken from a woman older than 75 with acute or convalescent COVID-19. Here the CDR3 reads CASSITGGNEQFF. Here the CDR3 DNA reads TGTGCCAGTAGTATAACAGGGGGGAATGAGCAGTTCTTC.